This T cell receptor (beta chain) was identified during a study of blood T cell repertoires in COVID-19. Assay: immunoSEQ multiplex PCR; the TCRdb copy retains only in-frame clones and omits some. Of more than 110,000 clones listed, 80% to 90% were seen once; the top ten hold roughly 2.9%. The CDR3 totals 11 residues. Trimming removed 3 bases from V and 5 bases from J, with 2 bases in between. The chain combines TRBV12-3 or TRBV12-4 with TRBJ1-5; D is undetermined. The specimen was peripheral blood. The TCR was taken from a man between 60 and 70 years old with active or convalescent COVID-19. This chain's CDR3 is CASSFDQPQHF. The CDR3 DNA reads TGTGCCAGCAGTTTCGATCAGCCCCAGCATTTT.